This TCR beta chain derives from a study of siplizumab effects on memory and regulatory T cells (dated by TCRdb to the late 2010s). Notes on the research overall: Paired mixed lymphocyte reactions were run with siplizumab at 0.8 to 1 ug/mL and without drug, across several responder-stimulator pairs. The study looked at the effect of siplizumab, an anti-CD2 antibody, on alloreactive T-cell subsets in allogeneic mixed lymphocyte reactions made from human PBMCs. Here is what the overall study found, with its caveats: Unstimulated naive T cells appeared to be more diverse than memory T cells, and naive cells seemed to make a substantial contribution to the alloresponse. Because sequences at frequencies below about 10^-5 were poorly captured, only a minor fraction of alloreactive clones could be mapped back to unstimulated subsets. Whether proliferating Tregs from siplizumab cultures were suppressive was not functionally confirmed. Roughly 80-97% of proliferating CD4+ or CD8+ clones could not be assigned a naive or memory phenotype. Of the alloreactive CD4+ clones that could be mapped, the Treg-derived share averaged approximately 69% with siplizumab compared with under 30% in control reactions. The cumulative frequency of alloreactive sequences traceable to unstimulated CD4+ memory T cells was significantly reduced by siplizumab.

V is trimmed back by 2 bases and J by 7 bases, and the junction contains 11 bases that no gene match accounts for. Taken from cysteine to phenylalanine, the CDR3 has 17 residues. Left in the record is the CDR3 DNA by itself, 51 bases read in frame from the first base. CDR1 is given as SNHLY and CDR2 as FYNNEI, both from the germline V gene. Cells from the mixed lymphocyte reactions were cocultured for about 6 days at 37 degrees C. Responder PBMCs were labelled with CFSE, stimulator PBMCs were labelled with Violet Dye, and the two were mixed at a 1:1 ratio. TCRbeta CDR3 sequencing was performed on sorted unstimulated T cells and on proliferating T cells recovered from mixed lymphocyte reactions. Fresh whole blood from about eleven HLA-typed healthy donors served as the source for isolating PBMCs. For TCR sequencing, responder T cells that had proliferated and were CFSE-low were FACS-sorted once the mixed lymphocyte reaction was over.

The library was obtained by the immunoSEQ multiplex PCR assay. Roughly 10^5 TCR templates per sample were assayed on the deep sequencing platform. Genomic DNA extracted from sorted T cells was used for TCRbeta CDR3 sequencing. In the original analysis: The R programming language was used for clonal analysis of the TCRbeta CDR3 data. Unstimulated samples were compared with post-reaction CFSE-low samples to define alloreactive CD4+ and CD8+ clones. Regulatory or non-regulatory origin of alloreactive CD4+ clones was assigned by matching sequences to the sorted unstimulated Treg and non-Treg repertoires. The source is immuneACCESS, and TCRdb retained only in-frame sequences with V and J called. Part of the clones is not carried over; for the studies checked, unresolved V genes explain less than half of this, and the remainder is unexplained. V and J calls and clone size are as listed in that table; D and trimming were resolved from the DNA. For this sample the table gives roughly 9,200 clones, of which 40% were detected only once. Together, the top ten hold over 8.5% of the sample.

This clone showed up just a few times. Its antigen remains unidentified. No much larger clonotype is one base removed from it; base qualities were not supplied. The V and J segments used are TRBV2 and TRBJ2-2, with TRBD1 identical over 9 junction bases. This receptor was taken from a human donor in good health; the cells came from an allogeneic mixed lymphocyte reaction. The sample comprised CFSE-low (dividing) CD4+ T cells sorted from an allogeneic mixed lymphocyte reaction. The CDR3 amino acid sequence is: CASSETRDREWGGELFF. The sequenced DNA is TGTGCCAGCAGTGAAACCCGGGACAGGGAATGGGGCGGGGAGCTGTTTTTT.